This entry is about one TCR beta chain. Its antigen is as yet unknown. Sample-barcoded 5' priming and a J-beta primer mix drove a second PCR of roughly 7 to 11 cycles. Any given sample supplied a minimum of 2.5 million CDR3-containing paired-end reads. TCRdb independently ran MiXCR on the 5' RACE reads; one entry per CDR3 protein. This table holds 1.5 million to 2 million distinct CDR3 sequences, about 35% found once. The extraction recovered at least 5 micrograms of total RNA per sample. This CDR3 comprises 14 residues. The data stem from a study of blood T cells in healthy people across ages. Study-wide results and limits: Diversity figures based on one million T cells were deemed too low.

The clonotype was recovered from a woman under 40 in good health. Sequenced input: blood. The rearrangement joins TRBV12-2 to TRBJ2-1; the D call of TRBD2 is as the table states it, not checked on the DNA. TRBV12-2 constitutes a pseudogene. CDR3 loop: CANRGLAGVSEQFF. Written as DNA, the CDR3 is TGTGCAAATCGGGGTCTGGCGGGAGTAAGTGAGCAGTTCTTC.